These T cell receptor beta chains were read from a single sample in a study of beta chain features in type 1 diabetes. Here immunoSEQ multiplex PCR was the method, and the copy in TCRdb shows in-frame clones only, minus some. The data contain 900,000 or so clones, 15% to 20% of them singletons. Sequencing used naive CD4+ T cells from blood. The receptors were gathered from a woman under 30 in good health. CDR3s include the opening cysteine and the closing phenylalanine or tryptophan. Fields, in order: J gene, clone size, D gene, V gene, CDR3 DNA, CDR3 protein. A D gene is named only where the DNA matches it firmly. Where a row states a size, it is once, few, many or the class of an expanded clone; other rows omit it.

j_call: TRBJ2-5; clone_size: few; d_call: TRBD1; v_call: TRBV4-3; cdr3_nt: TGCGCCAGCAGCCTGGGACAGGGACAAGAGACCCAGTACTTC; cdr3_aa: CASSLGQGQETQYF
j_call: TRBJ2-5; clone_size: -; d_call: -; v_call: TRBV7-2; cdr3_nt: TGTGCCAGCAGCTTAAATTGGGACATCCAAGAGACCCAGTACTTC; cdr3_aa: CASSLNWDIQETQYF
j_call: TRBJ2-7; clone_size: few; d_call: TRBD2; v_call: TRBV18; cdr3_nt: TGTGCCAGCTCACCGCAGGGACTAGGCGAGCAGTACTTC; cdr3_aa: CASSPQGLGEQYF
j_call: TRBJ2-7; clone_size: few; d_call: TRBD2; v_call: TRBV6-1; cdr3_nt: TGTGCCAGCAGTGCAAGGCGGGAGTCTAGGTACGAGCAGTACTTC; cdr3_aa: CASSARRESRYEQYF
j_call: TRBJ2-1; clone_size: few; d_call: -; v_call: TRBV10-3; cdr3_nt: TGTGCCACCGCTAGGTTCACGAATGAGCAGTTCTTC; cdr3_aa: CATARFTNEQFF
j_call: TRBJ2-3; clone_size: -; d_call: -; v_call: TRBV6-1; cdr3_nt: TGTGCCAGTGCAGGGAGCACAGATACGCAGTATTTT; cdr3_aa: CASAGSTDTQYF
j_call: TRBJ2-7; clone_size: few; d_call: TRBD1; v_call: TRBV7-3; cdr3_nt: TGTGCCAGCAGCCCGAGGACAGGGAACTACGAGCAGTACTTC; cdr3_aa: CASSPRTGNYEQYF
j_call: TRBJ1-1; clone_size: -; d_call: -; v_call: TRBV15; cdr3_nt: TGTGCCACCAGCGAAGGGCCCGCGTCCGGGGGCACTGAAGCTTTCTTT; cdr3_aa: CATSEGPASGGTEAFF
j_call: TRBJ2-2; clone_size: -; d_call: -; v_call: TRBV10-3; cdr3_nt: TGTGCCAGCAGGCTCACCGGGGAGCTGTTTTTT; cdr3_aa: CASRLTGELFF
j_call: TRBJ2-7; clone_size: few; d_call: -; v_call: TRBV5-1; cdr3_nt: TGCGCCAGCAGCTTGGATTCCGCCGGCGGGACAGTTACCTACGAGCAGTACTTC; cdr3_aa: CASSLDSAGGTVTYEQYF
j_call: TRBJ1-3; clone_size: -; d_call: TRBD1; v_call: TRBV4-3; cdr3_nt: TGCGCCAGCAGCCAAGATGCGACAGGGCTCAACACCATATATTTT; cdr3_aa: CASSQDATGLNTIYF
j_call: TRBJ1-1; clone_size: few; d_call: -; v_call: TRBV7-9; cdr3_nt: TGTGCCAGCAGCTTCGGGATGCGAACTGAAGCTTTCTTT; cdr3_aa: CASSFGMRTEAFF
j_call: TRBJ2-7; clone_size: -; d_call: -; v_call: TRBV6-6; cdr3_nt: TGTGCCAGCAGAGAACAGGGAATCCCAGCCTACGAGCAGTACTTC; cdr3_aa: CASREQGIPAYEQYF
j_call: TRBJ2-1; clone_size: few; d_call: -; v_call: TRBV18; cdr3_nt: TGTGCCAGCTCACCCCCATCAGGGTACAATGAGCAGTTCTTC; cdr3_aa: CASSPPSGYNEQFF
j_call: TRBJ2-5; clone_size: -; d_call: -; v_call: TRBV4-2; cdr3_nt: TGTGCCAGCAGCCGCGGGCGTACACAAGAGACCCAGTACTTC; cdr3_aa: CASSRGRTQETQYF
j_call: TRBJ1-1; clone_size: few; d_call: -; v_call: TRBV11-2; cdr3_nt: TGTGCCAGCAGCACCCGGGGGTGGGTAAGGGGCACTGAAGCTTTCTTT; cdr3_aa: CASSTRGWVRGTEAFF
j_call: TRBJ2-3; clone_size: -; d_call: -; v_call: TRBV29-1; cdr3_nt: TGCAGCGTTGCCCCGGGAGTCGATACGCAGTATTTT; cdr3_aa: CSVAPGVDTQYF
j_call: TRBJ2-1; clone_size: few; d_call: TRBD2; v_call: TRBV2; cdr3_nt: TGTGCCAGCAGCGCAGGGACTAGCGGGAGGTTGGTACGGATCTTC; cdr3_aa: CASSAGTSGRLVRIF
j_call: TRBJ1-2; clone_size: few; d_call: -; v_call: TRBV4-3; cdr3_nt: TGCGCCAGCAGCCAAGCGCCAACCCTCCAGGGGCCCGCGGGGGGCTACACCTTC; cdr3_aa: CASSQAPTLQGPAGGYTF
j_call: TRBJ2-1; clone_size: few; d_call: -; v_call: TRBV27; cdr3_nt: TGTGCCAGCTCTCGGGCTAGTCTGACCTACAATGAGCAGTTCTTC; cdr3_aa: CASSRASLTYNEQFF
j_call: TRBJ2-1; clone_size: few; d_call: TRBD2; v_call: TRBV9; cdr3_nt: TGTGCCAGCAGCGTATTCAGCGGGAGTTGGGATGAGCAGTTCTTC; cdr3_aa: CASSVFSGSWDEQFF
j_call: TRBJ2-2; clone_size: few; d_call: TRBD2; v_call: TRBV7-9; cdr3_nt: TGTGCCAGCAGCTTGGGACTAGGGAACACCGGGGAGCTGTTTTTT; cdr3_aa: CASSLGLGNTGELFF
j_call: TRBJ1-2; clone_size: -; d_call: TRBD1; v_call: TRBV9; cdr3_nt: TGTGCCAGCAGCGTAAGCCTTACACCGGGACAGGGGCATGGCTACACCTTC; cdr3_aa: CASSVSLTPGQGHGYTF
j_call: TRBJ2-2; clone_size: -; d_call: -; v_call: TRBV7-9; cdr3_nt: TGTGCCAGCAGCCTCGACCTCGGGGAGCTGTTTTTT; cdr3_aa: CASSLDLGELFF
j_call: TRBJ1-1; clone_size: -; d_call: -; v_call: TRBV10-3; cdr3_nt: TGTGCCATCAGGCGGGGCGAGAACACTGAAGCTTTCTTT; cdr3_aa: CAIRRGENTEAFF
j_call: TRBJ2-1; clone_size: few; d_call: TRBD2; v_call: TRBV7-3; cdr3_nt: TGTGCCAGCAGCTTAACGGGCGGAGCGGGAGAGAATGAGCAGTTCTTC; cdr3_aa: CASSLTGGAGENEQFF
j_call: TRBJ2-2; clone_size: few; d_call: -; v_call: TRBV10-1; cdr3_nt: TGCGCCAGCAGAGGGAGCACCGGGGAGCTGTTTTTT; cdr3_aa: CASRGSTGELFF
j_call: TRBJ2-4; clone_size: -; d_call: -; v_call: TRBV7-8; cdr3_nt: TGTGCCAGCAGCCCCCGGCAAAAAAACATTCAGTACTTC; cdr3_aa: CASSPRQKNIQYF
j_call: TRBJ2-2; clone_size: -; d_call: -; v_call: TRBV28; cdr3_nt: TGTGCCAGCAGTTTTGGCGGGACCAACACCGGGGAGCTGTTTTTT; cdr3_aa: CASSFGGTNTGELFF
j_call: TRBJ2-7; clone_size: few; d_call: TRBD2; v_call: TRBV10-3; cdr3_nt: TGTGCCATCATGTTGCGGGAGGGGGGCGAGCAGTACTTC; cdr3_aa: CAIMLREGGEQYF